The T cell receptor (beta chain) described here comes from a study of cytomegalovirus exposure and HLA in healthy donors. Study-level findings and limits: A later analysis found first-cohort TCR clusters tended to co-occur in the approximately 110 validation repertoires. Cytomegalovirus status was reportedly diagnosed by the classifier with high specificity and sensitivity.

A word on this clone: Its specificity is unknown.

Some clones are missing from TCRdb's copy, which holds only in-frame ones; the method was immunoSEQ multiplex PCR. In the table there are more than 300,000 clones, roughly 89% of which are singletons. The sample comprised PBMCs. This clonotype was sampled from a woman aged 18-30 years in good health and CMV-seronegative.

CDR3 in DNA: TGTGCCAGCAGCCGTAGGAGGGACGAGCAGTACTTC. Residues: CASSRRRDEQYF. The chain is built from TRBV28 and TRBJ2-7; tentatively, D is TRBD2 (6 bases). V lost 6 bases and J 5 bases, leaving 11 bases between the germline ends. This CDR3 has 12 residues. CDR1 is MDHEN and CDR2 is SYDVKM in the germline V gene.